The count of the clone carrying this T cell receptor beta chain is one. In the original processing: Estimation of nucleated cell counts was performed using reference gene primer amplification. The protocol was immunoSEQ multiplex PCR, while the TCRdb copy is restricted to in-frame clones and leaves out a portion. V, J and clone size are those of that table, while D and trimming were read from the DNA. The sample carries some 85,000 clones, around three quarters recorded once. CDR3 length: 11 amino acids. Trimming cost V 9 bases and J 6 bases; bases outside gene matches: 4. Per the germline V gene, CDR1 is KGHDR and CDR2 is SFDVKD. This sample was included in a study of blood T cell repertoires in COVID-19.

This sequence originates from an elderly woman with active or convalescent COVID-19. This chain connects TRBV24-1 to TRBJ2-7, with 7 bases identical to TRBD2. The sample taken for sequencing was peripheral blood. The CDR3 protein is CATGGGSEQYF. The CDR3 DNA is TGTGCCACCGGGGGGGGATCCGAGCAGTACTTC.